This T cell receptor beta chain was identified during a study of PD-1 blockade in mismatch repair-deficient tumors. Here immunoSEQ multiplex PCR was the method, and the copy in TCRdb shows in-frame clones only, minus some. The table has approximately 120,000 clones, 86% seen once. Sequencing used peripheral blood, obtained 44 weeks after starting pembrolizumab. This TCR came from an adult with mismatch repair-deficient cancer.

The CDR3 sequence: CASSRREVYNEQFF. In nucleotides, the CDR3 is TGTGCCAGCAGTCGGCGGGAGGTCTACAATGAGCAGTTCTTC. The chain is built from TRBV6-5 and TRBJ2-1; 8 bases align to TRBD2. The CDR3 length is 14 residues. Germline lookup yields CDR1 MNHEY and CDR2 SVGAGI. V was clipped by 5 bases and J by 3 bases; unmatched bases: 3.